This T cell receptor beta chain was identified in a study of shared clonotypes between healthy human individuals. Overall study results and limits: How much donors shared clonotypes was expected to be affected by sequencing depth.

This clone was observed a single time. The antigen is not known. Researchers divided each subset's genomic DNA evenly across several immunoSEQ plates. Methods used by the authors: ImmunoSEQ sequences covered only the junction and lacked quality scores; filtering therefore differed. Sequencing was performed with immunoSEQ multiplex PCR; in TCRdb, only in-frame clones are kept and a portion is missing. V, J and clone size reflect that table, while D and trimming were determined from the DNA. The sample records 530,000 or so clones, 60% to 80% being singletons. V shed 4 bases and J shed 0 bases, with 17 bases lying between them. The germline CDR1 and CDR2 sequences are SGHRS and YFSETQ. This CDR3 spans 17 amino acids.

The sample consisted of PBMCs. This sequence was found in a woman aged 40 to 50 in good health. Some clones in this sample may be carry-over from other donors' samples. The rearrangement uses TRBV5-1 and TRBJ2-1; a weak D match, TRBD1 (6 bases). CDR3: CASSPTLTGTSYNEQFF. CDR3 in DNA: TGCGCCAGCAGCCCGACCCTCACAGGGACCTCCTACAATGAGCAGTTCTTC. Together with reference TRBV5-1 and TRBJ2-1, the CDR3 gives the full variable domain: KAGVTQTPRYLIKTRGQQVTLSCSPISGHRSVSWYQQTPGQGLQFLFEYFSETQRNKGNFPGRFSGRQFSNSRSEMNVSTLELGDSALYLCASSPTLTGTSYNEQFFGPGTRLTVL.